These T cell receptor beta chains were read from a single sample in a study of OX40 agonist ivuxolimab in advanced cancers. The data were produced by immunoSEQ multiplex PCR, yet TCRdb's version contains in-frame clones alone and is incomplete. The sample consists of 63,000 or so clones, 80% to 85% of them appearing once. The sample was CD4+ or CD8+ T cells sorted from blood, taken in a trial of the OX40 agonist ivuxolimab. These receptors originate from an adult with an advanced solid tumor such as melanoma, head and neck, liver or kidney cancer. CDR3s include the opening cysteine and the closing phenylalanine or tryptophan. Each record gives: J gene, V gene, CDR3 protein.

J gene: TRBJ2-4
V gene: TRBV4-2
CDR3 protein: CASSQDLSRENIQYF

J gene: TRBJ2-7
V gene: TRBV12-5
CDR3 protein: CASGPGVYEQYF

J gene: TRBJ2-5
V gene: TRBV7-2
CDR3 protein: CASSLNTGGAGETQYF

J gene: TRBJ1-5
V gene: TRBV1
CDR3 protein: CASSQGTENSNQPQHF

J gene: TRBJ1-2
V gene: TRBV28
CDR3 protein: CALGGANYGYTF

J gene: TRBJ1-3
V gene: TRBV13
CDR3 protein: CASSSLDMWENTIYF

J gene: TRBJ2-2
V gene: TRBV6-6
CDR3 protein: CASSYAGVRTGELFF

J gene: TRBJ1-5
V gene: TRBV28
CDR3 protein: CASSLVRGTGGSNQPQHF

J gene: TRBJ2-7
V gene: TRBV9
CDR3 protein: CASSVGQGIYEQYF

J gene: TRBJ2-5
V gene: TRBV7-8
CDR3 protein: CASSLLASPVGETQYF

J gene: TRBJ1-1
V gene: TRBV6-6
CDR3 protein: CASSYFSTGEGTEAFF

J gene: TRBJ2-1
V gene: TRBV13
CDR3 protein: CASSLEGGKEEQFF

J gene: TRBJ2-1
V gene: TRBV9
CDR3 protein: CASSAQAASSYNEQFF

J gene: TRBJ2-7
V gene: TRBV5-6
CDR3 protein: CASSLAGGLSYEQYF

J gene: TRBJ2-2
V gene: TRBV9
CDR3 protein: CASSPTGWNTGELFF

J gene: TRBJ1-4
V gene: TRBV5-1
CDR3 protein: CASSSQGGFGEKLFF

J gene: TRBJ1-4
V gene: TRBV4-1
CDR3 protein: CASSFRSPATNEKLFF

J gene: TRBJ2-2
V gene: TRBV2
CDR3 protein: CASIGGGAPGELFF

J gene: TRBJ1-2
V gene: TRBV19
CDR3 protein: CASSGQNYGYTF

J gene: TRBJ2-2
V gene: TRBV7-6
CDR3 protein: CASSRTRNTGELFF

J gene: TRBJ1-6
V gene: TRBV23-1
CDR3 protein: CASSQEGVKNSPLHF

J gene: TRBJ2-3
V gene: TRBV29-1
CDR3 protein: CSVGLDRVTTDTQYF

J gene: TRBJ2-1
V gene: TRBV5-4
CDR3 protein: CASSPRDREFSEQFF

J gene: TRBJ2-7
V gene: TRBV7-6
CDR3 protein: CASSLRPELAGETYEQYF

J gene: TRBJ1-4
V gene: TRBV19
CDR3 protein: CASSWRVDNEKLFF

J gene: TRBJ1-2
V gene: TRBV18
CDR3 protein: CASSFTMGQGGDYGYTF

J gene: TRBJ1-1
V gene: TRBV7-2
CDR3 protein: CASSLVPGARTEAFF

J gene: TRBJ2-2
V gene: TRBV7-7
CDR3 protein: CASSSSNTGELFF

J gene: TRBJ2-5
V gene: TRBV9
CDR3 protein: CASSVGGAGGLETQYF

J gene: TRBJ2-3
V gene: TRBV6-5
CDR3 protein: CASSYSGLAADTQYF

J gene: TRBJ2-3
V gene: TRBV29-1
CDR3 protein: CSAYRGGTDTQYF

J gene: TRBJ1-1
V gene: TRBV18
CDR3 protein: CASSPITGSDTEAFF

J gene: TRBJ1-5
V gene: TRBV28
CDR3 protein: CASRSTGENQPQHF

J gene: TRBJ2-7
V gene: TRBV27
CDR3 protein: CASSWAGGTYEQYF

J gene: TRBJ1-2
V gene: TRBV19
CDR3 protein: CASSRDRGPRTF

J gene: TRBJ1-2
V gene: TRBV27
CDR3 protein: CASSLSFRWGGTYGYTF

J gene: TRBJ1-1
V gene: TRBV7-3
CDR3 protein: CASSLSRDREAFF

J gene: TRBJ2-5
V gene: TRBV6-9
CDR3 protein: CASGRGTQYF

J gene: TRBJ2-5
V gene: TRBV11-2
CDR3 protein: CASSLAGQSQETQYF

J gene: TRBJ1-1
V gene: TRBV9
CDR3 protein: CASSVGGDVTEAFF

J gene: TRBJ2-7
V gene: TRBV27
CDR3 protein: CASSLVLADTYEQYF

J gene: TRBJ1-4
V gene: TRBV5-1
CDR3 protein: CASSLNGPNEKLFF